Sequencing of this T cell receptor beta chain was carried out in a study of T-cell memory formation after mild COVID-19. Overall study: Largely donor-specific TCR clusters were found. Broader study findings: Specificity for SARS-CoV-2 was not confirmed among the second-wave clones peaking on day 37. Later expanders leaned toward CD4+, whereas clones contracting from day 15 to 85 were balanced CD4/CD8.

Turning to this clonotype: Its antigen remains unknown.

The CDR3 totals 14 residues. Germline V gene data show CDR1 as KGHDR and CDR2 as SFDVKD. The V end lost 3 bases, the J end lost 8 bases, and 15 bases lay between the germline ends. Via MiXCR, TCRdb re-called the 5' RACE reads, giving one row per CDR3 protein. The sample holds 150,000 to 200,000 distinct CDR3 sequences, roughly 20% seen once. The sample was PBMCs or a T cell subset sorted from them (not recorded which). The TCR sequence derives from a young man who had mild COVID-19 (a few samples of this study predate the infection). Cell type and time point are not known. The rearrangement uses TRBV24-1 and TRBJ1-2, with D tentatively TRBD1 (5 bases). The CDR3 DNA follows: TGTGCCACCAGTGATGTGGGGGTTGACGTCGGCTACACCTTC. It translates to CATSDVGVDVGYTF.